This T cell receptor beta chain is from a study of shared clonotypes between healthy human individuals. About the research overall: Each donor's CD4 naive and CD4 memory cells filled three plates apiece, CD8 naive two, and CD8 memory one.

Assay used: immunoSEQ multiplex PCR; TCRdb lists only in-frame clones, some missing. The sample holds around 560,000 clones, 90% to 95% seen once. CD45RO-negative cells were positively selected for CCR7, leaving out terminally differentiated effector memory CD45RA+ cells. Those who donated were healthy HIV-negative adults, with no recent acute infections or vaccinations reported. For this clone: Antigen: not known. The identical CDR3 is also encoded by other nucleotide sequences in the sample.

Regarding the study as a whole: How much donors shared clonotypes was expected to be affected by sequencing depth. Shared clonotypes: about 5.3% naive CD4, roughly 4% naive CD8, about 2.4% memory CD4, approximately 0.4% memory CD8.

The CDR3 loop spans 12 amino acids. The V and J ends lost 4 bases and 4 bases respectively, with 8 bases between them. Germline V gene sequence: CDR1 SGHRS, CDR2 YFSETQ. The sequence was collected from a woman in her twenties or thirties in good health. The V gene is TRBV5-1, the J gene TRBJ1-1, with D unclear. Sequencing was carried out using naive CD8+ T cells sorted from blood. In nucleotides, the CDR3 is TGCGCCAGCAGCCTACCGGGCACTGAAGCTTTCTTT. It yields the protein CASSLPGTEAFF.